Shown below are 19 T cell receptor beta chains from a single sample sequenced in a study of identical twins. A single record per CDR3 protein comes from TCRdb applying MiXCR to the 5' RACE reads. The sample yields 400,000 to 550,000 distinct CDR3 sequences, 20% to 30% seen once. These data were also filed under a second study, of T cells expressing NK-cell markers.

Sequencing used CD4+ T cells sorted from blood. Source of these receptors: a woman aged 18-30 years in good health.

CDR3 coding DNA: TGTGCCAGCAGGAGAGTGGCGGTTCCCTCCTACGAGCAGTACTTC. Amino acids: CASRRVAVPSYEQYF. The chain has TRBV7-2 and TRBJ2-7; D remains ambiguous. In germline, CDR1 is SGHTA, CDR2 FQGNSA. The CDR3 runs 15 residues. The V end lost 6 bases, the J end lost 0 bases, and 15 bases lay between the germline ends.

The chain uses TRBV7-9 and TRBJ2-3; 9 nucleotides agree with TRBD1. Unmatched junction bases numbered 6, after V lost 5 bases and J lost 3 bases. CDR1 SEHNR and CDR2 FQNEAQ come from the germline V gene (reference sequence). This CDR3 spans 15 amino acids. CDR3 DNA sequence: TGTGCCAGCAGCGCAGCCGGGACAGGGACAGATACGCAGTATTTT. Residues: CASSAAGTGTDTQYF.

The chain recombines TRBV20-1 with TRBJ2-7; D might be TRBD1 (6 bases). Looked up from germline, CDR1 is DFQATT and CDR2 is SNEGSKA (reference sequence). Trimming took off 4 bases at V and 7 bases at J, with 20 bases between the two ends. This CDR3 region has 14 residues. This CDR3 reads CSATLTGGLSEQYF. CDR3 DNA: TGCAGTGCTACACTGACAGGAGGACTTTCAGAGCAGTACTTC.

The chain joins TRBV2 to TRBJ1-2; D ambiguous. This CDR3 is built from 14 residues. Deletions cut 8 bases from V and 2 bases from J, with 15 bases between. Germline CDR1 and CDR2: SNHLY and FYNNEI. The DNA for the CDR3 is TGTGCCAGCGCACCAACAACAGCAAACTATGGCTACACCTTC. Protein: CASAPTTANYGYTF.

V and J are TRBV12-3 or TRBV12-4 and TRBJ1-5; D not resolved. This CDR3 is built from 14 residues. Trimming shortened V by 3 bases and J by 0 bases, and 6 bases separated the two germline ends. CDR3 sequence reads: CASSLVYSNQPQHF. For the CDR3, the DNA is TGTGCCAGCAGTTTGGTCTATAGCAATCAGCCCCAGCATTTT.

V usage is TRBV9 and J usage is TRBJ2-1; 9 bases are a match to TRBD2. The CDR3 is 16 residues long. V lost 3 bases, J lost 4 bases, and 8 bases stayed unmatched. Germline CDR1 is SGDLS and CDR2 is YYNGEE. The CDR3: CASSEDPGLAYNEQFF. The CDR3, as DNA: TGTGCCAGCAGCGAGGACCCGGGACTAGCTTACAATGAGCAGTTCTTC.

The gene calls are TRBV20-1 and TRBJ2-7; 9 positions match TRBD1. Germline V gene data show CDR1 as DFQATT and CDR2 as SNEGSKA (reference sequence). Trimming at V came to 2 bases and at J to 2 bases, leaving 4 bases not matched to a gene. This CDR3 spans 14 amino acids. The CDR3 reads CSARPRTGAYEQYF. The CDR3 coding sequence is TGCAGTGCTAGACCCCGGACAGGGGCCTACGAGCAGTACTTC.

The rearrangement links TRBV6-2 or TRBV6-3 to TRBJ2-1; D gene uncertain. Trimming removed 1 base at V and 9 bases at J, with 4 bases between. This CDR3 contains 11 residues. CDR1 is MNHEY, CDR2 SVGEGT, per germline. In DNA, the CDR3 is TGTGCCAGCAGTTACTTTAGTGAGCAGTTCTTC. Amino acids: CASSYFSEQFF.

The rearrangement uses TRBV10-3 and TRBJ2-7; D is perhaps TRBD1 or TRBD2 (5 bases each). V lost 10 bases, J lost 6 bases, and 19 bases lay in between. This CDR3 contains 13 residues. Germline CDR1 and CDR2: ENHRY and SYGVKD. DNA of the CDR3: TGTGCCAACTCCGGGACGGCCGACGGCGAGCAGTACTTC. Translating it yields CANSGTADGEQYF.

The V and J genes are TRBV5-1 and TRBJ2-7; 8 bases align to TRBD2. Germline CDR1 is SGHRS and CDR2 is YFSETQ. V dropped 3 bases and J dropped 5; count of bases not matched to a gene: 7. The CDR3 contains 14 residues. CDR3 residues: CASSSGTRGDEQYF. The CDR3 DNA is TGCGCCAGCAGCTCCGGGACTAGGGGCGACGAGCAGTACTTC.

The J gene is TRBJ2-7, the V gene TRBV20-1; D might be TRBD2 (5 bases). Deletions cut 1 base from V and 3 bases from J, with 13 bases between. Germline CDR1 and CDR2: DFQATT and SNEGSKA (reference sequence). CDR3 size: 14 residues. The CDR3 DNA reads as TGCAGTGCTAGAGCCTCTGGGAGTTTCTACGAGCAGTACTTC. Its translation is CSARASGSFYEQYF.

V is TRBV6-2 or TRBV6-3 and J is TRBJ2-7; D not certain. V was shortened by 6 bases and J by 3 bases, with 9 bases between the two germline ends. This CDR3 has 12 amino acids. The germline V gene has CDR1 MNHEY and CDR2 SVGEGT. The CDR3 sequence is CASSWMIYEQYF. DNA for the CDR3: TGTGCCAGCAGCTGGATGATCTACGAGCAGTACTTC.

This chain links TRBV2 with TRBJ2-6; a weak D match, TRBD2 (6 bases). The length of the CDR3 is 15 residues. Trimming left V 4 bases short and J 3 bases short, with 10 bases between. Germline-derived CDR1 and CDR2 are SNHLY and FYNNEI. CDR3 in amino acids: CASSGRGFGANVLTF. CDR3 nucleotide sequence: TGTGCCAGCAGTGGGAGGGGATTTGGGGCCAACGTCCTGACTTTC.

Concerning this clonotype: Because the CDR3's place on the DNA is in doubt, the DNA is left out and the CDR3 is given as listed by TCRdb. The chain links TRBV7-3 to TRBJ2-4. From germline, CDR1 is SGHTA and CDR2 FQGTGA. The CDR3 totals 11 residues, both ends included. The CDR3 sequence is CASRVAGGIGF.

The chain has TRBV5-1 and TRBJ2-2, with TRBD2 matching 7 bases. Germline loops: CDR1 SGHRS, CDR2 YFSETQ. Trimming took 6 bases from V and 4 from J; bases not matched to a gene: 3. The length of the CDR3 is 13 residues. CDR3 DNA: TGCGCCAGCATCGGGGGGTCCACCGGGGAGCTGTTTTTT. It specifies CASIGGSTGELFF.

Only a few counts were recorded for this clonotype. The rearrangement uses TRBV19 and TRBJ1-2; 9 positions agree with TRBD1. CDR1 LNHDA and CDR2 SQIVND come from the germline V gene (reference sequence). The CDR3 sequence is 14 residues long. The V and J ends lost 5 bases and 4 bases, in that order; junction bases with no gene match: 5. Here the CDR3 DNA reads TGTGCCAGTAGTTTACAGGGGGCCGGCTATGGCTACACCTTC. It translates to CASSLQGAGYGYTF. Full variable domain (missing parts from reference TRBV19 and TRBJ1-2): DGGITQSPKYLFRKEGQNVTLSCEQNLNHDAMYWYRQDPGQGLRLIYYSQIVNDFQKGDIAEGYSVSREKKESFPLTVTSAQKNPTAFYLCASSLQGAGYGYTFGSGTRLTVV.

The chain couples TRBV11-3 to TRBJ1-1, with D tentatively TRBD1 (5 bases). V was clipped by 2 bases and J by 3 bases, with 10 bases between them. The length of the CDR3 is 14 residues. From germline, CDR1 is SGHNT and CDR2 YENEEA. The CDR3 nucleotides read TGTGCCAGCAGCTTATTCCGGGGGGACACTGAAGCTTTCTTT. It encodes CASSLFRGDTEAFF.

This clonotype was detected a few times. This rearrangement joins TRBV12-3 or TRBV12-4 to TRBJ2-3, with D perhaps being TRBD1 or TRBD2 (5 bases each). This CDR3 has 15 amino acids. V lost 1 base, J lost 2 bases, and 10 bases lay in between. CDR3 in DNA: TGTGCCAGCAGTTTAGTGGACGGGGCCACAGATACGCAGTATTTT. It is translated as CASSLVDGATDTQYF.

This sequence joins TRBV29-1 and TRBJ2-1, with 15 bases lining up with TRBD2. The trim removed 4 bases at V and 7 bases at J, leaving 2 bases unmatched. CDR1 and CDR2 from the germline V gene are SQVTM and ANQGSEA. The CDR3 has 14 residues. CDR3 nucleotide sequence: TGCAGCGTTGTCGGGACTAGCGGGGGGAATGAGCAGTTCTTC. It is translated as CSVVGTSGGNEQFF.